The next 23 T cell receptor beta chains were all read from a single sample in a study of shared clonotypes between healthy human individuals. The naive CD8 subset, CD45RO-negative cells positively selected for CCR7, excluded terminally differentiated effector memory CD45RA+ cells. Assay used: immunoSEQ multiplex PCR; TCRdb lists only in-frame clones, some missing. The table has about 2.1 million clones, 90% to 95% seen once. Sequencing input: naive CD8+ T cells from PBMCs. The receptors were sampled from a man aged 18 to 29 in good health. Some clones in this sample may be carry-over from other donors' samples.

This chain joins TRBV9 and TRBJ1-2, with 7 bases fitting TRBD1. Germline trimming cut 1 base from V and 3 bases from J; bases unmatched to any gene: 6. CDR3 size: 15 residues. Per germline, CDR1 SGDLS and CDR2 YYNGEE. CDR3 loop: CASSVISTGHYGYTF. The CDR3, as DNA: TGTGCCAGCAGCGTAATTTCGACAGGGCACTATGGCTACACCTTC.

As concerns this clone: The sample holds other DNA sequences that translate to the same CDR3. The chain is built from TRBV28 and TRBJ1-5, with D hard to call. The CDR3 totals 12 residues. V was trimmed by 6 bases and J by 2 bases, leaving 5 bases between them. CDR1 MDHEN and CDR2 SYDVKM come from the germline V gene. CDR3 in amino acids: CASRRGNQPQHF. The CDR3, as DNA: TGTGCCAGCAGGCGAGGCAATCAGCCCCAGCATTTT.

This clone was counted once. The chain links TRBV4-1 to TRBJ1-1, with D unresolved. This CDR3 contains 14 residues. The germline V gene has CDR1 MGHRA and CDR2 YSYEKL. V was clipped by 0 bases and J by 8 bases, with 13 bases between them. For the CDR3, the DNA is TGCGCCAGCAGCCAAGATACGGGTCTGTCCGAAGCTTTCTTT. Amino acids: CASSQDTGLSEAFF.

The chain couples TRBV27 to TRBJ2-7, with a possible D match to TRBD1 (5 bases). Looked up from germline, CDR1 is MNHEY and CDR2 is SMNVEV (reference sequence). CDR3 length: 15 amino acids. Trimming cost V 2 bases and J 3 bases, with 14 bases left between them. CDR3 sequence: CASSLKWGWDYEQYF. The CDR3 DNA follows: TGTGCCAGCAGTTTAAAGTGGGGCTGGGACTACGAGCAGTACTTC.

The chain recombines TRBV14 with TRBJ2-1, with D perhaps TRBD2 (7 bases). In germline, CDR1 is SGHDN, CDR2 FVKESK. Trimming took off 0 bases at V and 3 bases at J, with 18 bases between the two ends. The CDR3 length is 18 residues. The CDR3 region is CASSQEGGLGGGYNEQFF. The CDR3 region has the DNA TGTGCCAGCAGCCAAGAAGGCGGTTTAGGGGGGGGCTACAATGAGCAGTTCTTC.

The chain joins TRBV7-8 to TRBJ2-7; 7 bases are a match to TRBD2. The CDR3 is 14 residues long. V trimming: 3 bases; J trimming: 6 bases; junction bases outside the gene matches: 8. CDR1 and CDR2 from the germline V gene are SGHVS and FQNEAQ. CDR3 region: CASSFLREGGEQYF. CDR3 DNA: TGTGCCAGCAGCTTTCTCAGGGAGGGCGGCGAGCAGTACTTC.

The chain uses TRBV4-3 and TRBJ2-2, with D maybe TRBD1 (6 bases). Deletions cut 0 bases from V and 2 bases from J, with 16 bases between. Germline values: CDR1 LGHNA, CDR2 YSLEER. The CDR3 contains 18 residues. The CDR3 loop reads CASSQDRWTEFNTGELFF. CDR3 bases: TGCGCCAGCAGCCAAGATCGCTGGACAGAATTTAACACCGGGGAGCTGTTTTTT.

The chain carries TRBV28 and TRBJ1-5, with D possibly matching TRBD1 (5 bases). CDR3 length: 15 residues. Trimming pared 5 bases from V and 4 bases from J, leaving 15 bases between. CDR1 and CDR2 from the germline V gene are MDHEN and SYDVKM. The CDR3 sequence is CASSSRGGRNQPQHF. In DNA form, the CDR3 reads TGTGCCAGCAGTAGCCGGGGGGGGAGGAATCAGCCCCAGCATTTT. The complete variable domain, with remaining parts taken from reference TRBV28 and TRBJ1-5, reads DVKVTQSSRYLVKRTGEKVFLECVQDMDHENMFWYRQDPGLGLRLIYFSYDVKMKEKGDIPEGYSVSREKKERFSLILESASTNQTSMYLCASSSRGGRNQPQHFGDGTRLSIL.

V usage is TRBV4-1 and J usage is TRBJ2-1, with 10 bases fitting TRBD2. This CDR3 has 20 residues. From germline, CDR1 is MGHRA and CDR2 YSYEKL. V trimming: 4 bases; J trimming: 0 bases; junction bases outside the gene matches: 15. Written as DNA, the CDR3 is TGCGCCAGCAGCCCAGGAAGGAGCGGGGGGGGTGCGGGCTCCTACAATGAGCAGTTCTTC. Translated: CASSPGRSGGGAGSYNEQFF.

DNA of the CDR3: TGTGCCAGCAGTCCAAGGACAGGAACTTACGAGCAGTACTTC. Amino acid sequence: CASSPRTGTYEQYF. The gene calls are TRBV6-6 and TRBJ2-7, with 7 nucleotides matching TRBD1. The J segment lost 4 bases and the V segment lost 5 bases, leaving 8 bases of the junction unmatched. The CDR3 is made up of 14 amino acids. CDR1 is MNHNY and CDR2 is SVGAGI in the germline V gene (reference sequence).

V and J are TRBV5-5 and TRBJ1-1, with a weak D call TRBD1 (6 bases). V lost 0 bases to trimming and J lost 11 bases, with 20 bases between them. Germline V gene lookup returns CDR1 SGHKS and CDR2 YYEKEE (reference sequence). CDR3 length equals 15 residues. CDR3 region: CASSLERGTYQGAFF. The CDR3 DNA follows: TGTGCCAGCAGCTTGGAGAGGGGCACTTATCAGGGGGCTTTCTTT.

The gene calls are TRBV4-2 and TRBJ2-7, with TRBD2 matching over 7 bases. Trimming removed 4 bases from V and 5 bases from J; junction bases left unmatched: 14. Germline V gene data show CDR1 as LGHNA and CDR2 as YNFKEQ. The CDR3 consists of 16 residues. The chain's CDR3 is CASSPQGPAGVNEQYF. The DNA of the CDR3 is TGTGCCAGCAGCCCCCAGGGCCCGGCGGGAGTAAACGAGCAGTACTTC.

To note about this clone: Other DNA sequences in this sample translate to the same CDR3. V usage is TRBV6-5 and J usage is TRBJ2-7; 8 bases match TRBD1. Trimming took 3 bases from V and 2 from J; bases not matched to a gene: 3. CDR3 size: 14 residues. Germline lookup yields CDR1 MNHEY and CDR2 SVGAGI. Here the CDR3 reads CASSYGQGPYEQYF. The CDR3, as DNA: TGTGCCAGCAGTTATGGACAGGGCCCCTACGAGCAGTACTTC.

This clone was seen a single time. The chain joins TRBV5-1 to TRBJ2-2; 7 bases map to TRBD1. This CDR3 has 18 amino acids. The V gene's germline CDR1 is SGHRS and CDR2 YFSETQ. The junction had 14 bases not matched to a gene; V was cut back by 0 bases and J by 6 bases. The DNA of the CDR3 is TGCGCCAGCAGCTTGGAGACAGGGTGGTTTCGAGGGTCCGGGGAGCTGTTTTTT. It encodes CASSLETGWFRGSGELFF.

The V call is TRBV27, the J call TRBJ1-5; D is unclear. This CDR3 has 13 residues. Germline CDR1 is MNHEY and CDR2 is SMNVEV (reference sequence). V was clipped by 3 bases and J by 6 bases, with 9 bases between them. The CDR3 DNA sequence: TGTGCCAGCAGTTTGGGCACAGCTCAGCCCCAGCATTTT. It specifies CASSLGTAQPQHF.

V and J are TRBV27 and TRBJ1-2; 10 bases are a match to TRBD1. V trimming: 1 base; J trimming: 3 bases; junction bases outside the gene matches: 11. The CDR3 extends over 18 amino acids. Germline values: CDR1 MNHEY, CDR2 SMNVEV (reference sequence). The CDR3 here is CASSLLRDRGGRDYGYTF. The CDR3 nucleotides read TGTGCCAGCAGTTTATTGAGGGACAGGGGAGGGCGAGACTATGGCTACACCTTC.

The chain is built from TRBV7-3 and TRBJ1-2; 8 bases are a match to TRBD1. With 5 bases clipped from V and 0 bases from J, the junction kept 11 bases outside the gene matches. The length of the CDR3 is 17 residues. Germline CDR1 and CDR2: SGHTA and FQGTGA. The CDR3 loop is CASSPGTGLYPNYGYTF. The CDR3 coding sequence is TGTGCCAGCAGCCCCGGGACAGGTCTTTATCCTAACTATGGCTACACCTTC.

The V call is TRBV7-6, the J call TRBJ2-7; D tentatively reads TRBD1 or TRBD2 (6 bases each). V dropped 7 bases and J dropped 5 bases, with 18 bases sitting between them. CDR1 and CDR2 (germline): SGHVS, FNYEAQ. The CDR3 totals 14 residues. CDR3: CASTGAVGSDEQYF. The CDR3 bases are TGTGCCAGCACGGGGGCGGTGGGGTCCGACGAGCAGTACTTC.

V and J are TRBV27 and TRBJ2-7; a weak D match, TRBD2 (5 bases). The CDR3 length is 14 residues. Trimming cost V 6 bases and J 0 bases, with 12 bases left between them. The germline CDR1 and CDR2 sequences are MNHEY and SMNVEV (reference sequence). Here the CDR3 DNA reads TGTGCCAGCAGATCCTTGAGGGTCTCCTACGAGCAGTACTTC. Protein: CASRSLRVSYEQYF.

The sample holds a few counts of this clone. This chain links TRBV10-3 with TRBJ1-1, with a possible D match to TRBD1 (5 bases). The germline V gene has CDR1 ENHRY and CDR2 SYGVKD. This CDR3 has 13 residues. Trimming pared 4 bases from V and 1 base from J, leaving 7 bases between. The CDR3 region has the DNA TGTGCCATCAGTGCCCAGGGGAACACTGAAGCTTTCTTT. This translates into CAISAQGNTEAFF.

CDR3 sequence: CASYTRATTEAFF. For the CDR3, the DNA is TGTGCCTCCTACACAAGGGCGACCACTGAAGCTTTCTTT. The gene calls are TRBV30 and TRBJ1-1, with unresolved D. V lost 7 bases and J lost 4, with 16 bases in between. Germline V gene data show CDR1 as GTSNPN and CDR2 as SVGIG (reference sequence). This CDR3 comprises 13 residues.

The rearrangement links TRBV27 to TRBJ2-5, with D tentatively TRBD2 (5 bases). CDR1 is MNHEY and CDR2 is SMNVEV in the germline V gene (reference sequence). CDR3 length: 14 residues. The V and J ends lost 5 bases and 2 bases respectively, with 12 bases between them. CDR3 DNA: TGTGCCAGCAGTGATCGGACGGGGCAAGAGACCCAGTACTTC. Translating it yields CASSDRTGQETQYF.

The chain employs TRBV9 and TRBJ2-5; the match to TRBD2 covers 7 bases. The CDR3 is 18 residues long. V shed 4 bases, J shed 3 bases, and the junction held 18 bases outside the gene matches. Germline V gene lookup returns CDR1 SGDLS and CDR2 YYNGEE. The CDR3 loop reads CASSLLADVGRTEETQYF. The CDR3 DNA sequence: TGTGCCAGCAGCCTCCTAGCGGACGTAGGACGGACCGAAGAGACCCAGTACTTC.